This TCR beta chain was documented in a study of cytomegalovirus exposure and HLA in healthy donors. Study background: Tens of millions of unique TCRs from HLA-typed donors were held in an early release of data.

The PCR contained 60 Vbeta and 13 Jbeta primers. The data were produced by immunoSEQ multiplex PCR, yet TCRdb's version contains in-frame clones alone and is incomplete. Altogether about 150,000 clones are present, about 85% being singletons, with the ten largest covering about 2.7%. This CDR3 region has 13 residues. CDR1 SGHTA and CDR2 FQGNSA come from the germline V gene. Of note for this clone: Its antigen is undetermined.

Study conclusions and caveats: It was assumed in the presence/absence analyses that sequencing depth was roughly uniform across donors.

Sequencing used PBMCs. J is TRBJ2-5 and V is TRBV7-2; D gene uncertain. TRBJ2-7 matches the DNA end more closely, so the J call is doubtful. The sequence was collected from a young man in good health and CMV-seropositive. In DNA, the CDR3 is TGTGCCAGCAGCTTAGCCGGGTCCTACGAGCAGTACTTC. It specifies CASSLAGSYEQYF.